This record covers a single TCR beta chain. The data originate from a study of shared clonotypes between healthy human individuals. Trimming shortened V by 5 bases and J by 5 bases, and 13 bases separated the two germline ends. The CDR3 sequence is 13 residues long. Germline V CDR1 and CDR2: SGHDT, YYEEEE. The assay was immunoSEQ multiplex PCR, and TCRdb's table has in-frame clones only and misses some. The sample has roughly 2.5 million clones, 85% to 95% seen once. Sequencing input: naive CD4+ T cells sorted from blood. Subset defined: CD45RA+ positively selected. The sequence was obtained from a man aged 18 to 30 in good health. This sequence joins TRBV5-6 and TRBJ1-1; D perhaps matches TRBD1 (6 bases). The CDR3 nucleotides are TGTGCCAGCAGTCGGGGGCTCGGGACTGAAGCTTTCTTT. This translates into CASSRGLGTEAFF.